This T cell receptor (beta chain) came from a study of human T cells and chemical hapten exposure. Study-level background: Yields of TCR per sample differed, chiefly owing to small differences in pooled library volume.

Germline V CDR1 and CDR2: LGHNA, YNFKEQ. Germline trimming cut 4 bases from V and 1 base from J; bases unmatched to any gene: 8. The CDR3 is 16 amino acids. As for time point: healthy volunteer bleed at 2 weeks. Blood, whole and unfractionated, served as the source for total RNA extraction. This clonotype was observed many times. Each cDNA molecule in the library carried unique molecular identifiers. TCRdb processed the RACE reads anew with MiXCR; each CDR3 protein has one entry. This table holds around 31,000 distinct CDR3 sequences, around 7.4% found once. J is TRBJ1-1 and V is TRBV4-2; TRBD1 matches at 8 bases. Material: whole blood. The receptor's source is a human donor in good health. Some clones in this sample may be carry-over from other donors' samples. The CDR3 DNA reads as TGTGCCAGCAGCCGAGAGACCGGGACAGGGAACACTGAAGCTTTCTTT. It is translated as CASSRETGTGNTEAFF.